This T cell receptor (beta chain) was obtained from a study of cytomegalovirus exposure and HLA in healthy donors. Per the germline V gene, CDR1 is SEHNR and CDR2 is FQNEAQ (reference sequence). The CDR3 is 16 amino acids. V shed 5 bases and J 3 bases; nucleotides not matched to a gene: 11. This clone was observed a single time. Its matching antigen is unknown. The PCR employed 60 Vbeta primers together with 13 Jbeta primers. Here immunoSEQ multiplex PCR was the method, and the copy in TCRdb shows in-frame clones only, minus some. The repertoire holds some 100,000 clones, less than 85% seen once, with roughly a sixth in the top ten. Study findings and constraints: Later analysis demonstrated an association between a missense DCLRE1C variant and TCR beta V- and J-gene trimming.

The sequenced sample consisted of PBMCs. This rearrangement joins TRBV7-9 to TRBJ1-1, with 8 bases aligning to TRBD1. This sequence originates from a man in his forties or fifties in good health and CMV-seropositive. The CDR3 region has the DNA TGTGCCAGCAGCCCCCCGTTGACAGGGGAGGACACTGAAGCTTTCTTT. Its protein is CASSPPLTGEDTEAFF. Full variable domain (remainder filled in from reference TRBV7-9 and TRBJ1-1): DTGVSQNPRHKITKRGQNVTFRCDPISEHNRLYWYRQTLGQGPEFLTYFQNEAQLEKSRLLSDRFSAERPKGSFSTLEIQRTEQGDSAMYLCASSPPLTGEDTEAFFGQGTRLTVV.